One and the same sample provided the 10 T cell receptor beta chains below, sequenced in a study of cytomegalovirus exposure and HLA in healthy donors. PCR employed 60 Vbeta and 13 Jbeta primers. This table comes from immunoSEQ multiplex PCR, and its TCRdb copy is limited to in-frame clones, with some not included. The sample records roughly 110,000 clones, around 73% being singletons. Specimen: PBMCs. The receptors derive from a man aged 25 to 40 in good health and CMV-seronegative.

This clone occurred once. The chain carries TRBV19 and TRBJ2-7; D not resolved. The V end was cut by 3 bases, the J end by 6 bases, with 9 bases between. This CDR3 spans 12 amino acids. Germline V gives CDR1 LNHDA, CDR2 SQIVND (reference sequence). The CDR3 coding sequence is TGTGCCAGTAGTATGCAGGCAGGCGAGCAGTACTTC. Protein: CASSMQAGEQYF.

This rearrangement joins TRBV6-1 to TRBJ2-7, with 9 bases identical to TRBD1. Trimming took 5 bases from V and 6 from J; bases not matched to a gene: 8. The CDR3 is 14 amino acids. The V gene's germline CDR1 is MNHNS and CDR2 SASEGT. The CDR3 DNA reads as TGTGCCAGCAGTCCGGGACAGGGAGCGGGCGAGCAGTACTTC. It specifies CASSPGQGAGEQYF.

This chain joins TRBV28 and TRBJ2-7; TRBD2 matches 7 bases. The CDR3 covers 15 residues. V lost 6 bases to trimming and J lost 0 bases; unmatched junction nucleotides: 8. CDR1 and CDR2 (germline): MDHEN, SYDVKM. The CDR3 nucleotides read TGTGCCAGCAGGGACCGATCTAGCGGCTCCTACGAGCAGTACTTC. Encoded protein: CASRDRSSGSYEQYF.

The CDR3 protein is CSVHVPGTDTQYF. The CDR3, as DNA: TGCAGCGTGCACGTTCCCGGTACAGATACGCAGTATTTT. The chain is built from TRBV29-1 and TRBJ2-3; no clear D. CDR3 length: 13 residues. Germline lookup yields CDR1 SQVTM and CDR2 ANQGSEA. Trimming cost V 6 bases and J 3 bases, with 13 bases left between them.

There are a few counts of this clone. The chain recombines TRBV2 with TRBJ1-4; 7 positions agree with TRBD1. The ends lost 6 bases at V and 2 bases at J; junction bases unmatched: 6. The CDR3 runs 15 residues. Germline assignment: CDR1 SNHLY and CDR2 FYNNEI. The CDR3, as DNA: TGTGCCAGCAGACTCAGACAGGGCACTAATGAAAAACTGTTTTTT. It translates to CASRLRQGTNEKLFF.

This clone was picked up one time. J is TRBJ1-6 and V is TRBV4-1; perhaps TRBD1 as D (6 bases). V was shortened by 5 bases and J by 8 bases, with 13 bases between the two germline ends. CDR1 MGHRA and CDR2 YSYEKL come from the germline V gene. The CDR3 is 14 amino acids. DNA of the CDR3: TGCGCCAGCAGCAGGCAGGGGCAATATTCACCCCTCCACTTT. It yields the protein CASSRQGQYSPLHF.

The chain employs TRBV4-2 and TRBJ1-3; a weak D match, TRBD1 (5 bases). CDR1 and CDR2 from the germline V gene are LGHNA and YNFKEQ. The CDR3 is 16 amino acids. V was pared by 2 bases and J by 0 bases, with 11 bases between. As DNA, the CDR3 is TGTGCCAGCAGCCAACCCGACAGATTCTCTGGAAACACCATATATTTT. It translates to CASSQPDRFSGNTIYF.

This chain joins TRBV29-1 and TRBJ2-3; D is perhaps TRBD1 (8 bases). Germline lookup yields CDR1 SQVTM and CDR2 ANQGSEA. V shed 4 bases and J shed 2 bases, with 16 bases lying between them. The CDR3 runs 15 residues. CDR3 amino acids: CSVAGQAGVTDTQYF. In DNA, the CDR3 is TGCAGCGTTGCGGGACAGGCGGGGGTCACAGATACGCAGTATTTT.

The chain links TRBV28 to TRBJ2-1, with TRBD2 matching 8 bases. CDR3 size: 16 residues. Trimming at V came to 4 bases and at J to 0 bases, leaving 5 bases not matched to a gene. Germline assignment: CDR1 MDHEN and CDR2 SYDVKM. DNA for the CDR3: TGTGCCAGCAGTTCAAAAAGCGGGAGCTCCTACAATGAGCAGTTCTTC. It yields the protein CASSSKSGSSYNEQFF.

J is TRBJ2-1 and V is TRBV7-8; tentatively, D is TRBD1 (6 bases). V shed 4 bases and J shed 7 bases, with 11 bases lying between them. Germline-derived CDR1 and CDR2 are SGHVS and FQNEAQ. This CDR3 has 13 amino acids. The CDR3 sequence is CASSSRGWNEQFF. The CDR3 DNA is TGTGCCAGCAGCTCGAGGGGGTGGAATGAGCAGTTCTTC.